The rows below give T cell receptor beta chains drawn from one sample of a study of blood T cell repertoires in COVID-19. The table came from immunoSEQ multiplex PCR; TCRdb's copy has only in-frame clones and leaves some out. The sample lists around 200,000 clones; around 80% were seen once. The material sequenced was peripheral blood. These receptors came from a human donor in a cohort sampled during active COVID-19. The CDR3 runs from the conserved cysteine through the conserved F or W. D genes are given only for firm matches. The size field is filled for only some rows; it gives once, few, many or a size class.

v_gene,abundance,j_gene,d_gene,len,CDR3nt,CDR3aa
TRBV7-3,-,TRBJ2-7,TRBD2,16,TGTGCCAGCAGCCAAACGTCTCTAGCGGGCCGCAACGAGCAGTACTTC,CASSQTSLAGRNEQYF
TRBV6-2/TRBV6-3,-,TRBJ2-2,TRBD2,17,TGTGCCAGCAGTTCTGCTCTAGCGGGAGGTCGGACCGGGGAGCTGTTTTTT,CASSSALAGGRTGELFF
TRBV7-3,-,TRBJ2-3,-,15,TGTGCCAGCAGCCCCGCGAGAGGGAGGACAGATACGCAGTATTTT,CASSPARGRTDTQYF
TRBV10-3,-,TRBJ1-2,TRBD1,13,TGTGCCATTTATTCCGGGACAGAAGTTCGCTACACCTTC,CAIYSGTEVRYTF
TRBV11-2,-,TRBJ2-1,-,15,TGTGCCAGCAGCTCGGGACTGGCTAGTTACAATGAGCAGTTCTTC,CASSSGLASYNEQFF
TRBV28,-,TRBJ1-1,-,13,TGTGCCAGCAGTTTAGGGGGGGACACTGAAGCTTTCTTT,CASSLGGDTEAFF
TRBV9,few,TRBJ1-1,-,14,TGTGCCAGCAGCCCCCGCAGGGATAACACTGAAGCTTTCTTT,CASSPRRDNTEAFF
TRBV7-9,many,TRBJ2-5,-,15,TGTGCCAGCAGCTTAGCGCTCGGGGGAGTAGAGACCCAGTACTTC,CASSLALGGVETQYF
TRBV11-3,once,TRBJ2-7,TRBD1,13,TGTGCCAGCAGCCGGACAGGGCCCCACGAGCAGTACTTC,CASSRTGPHEQYF
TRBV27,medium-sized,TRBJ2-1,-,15,TGTGCCAGCAGTTTAGACTACCCAACCTACAATGAGCAGTTCTTC,CASSLDYPTYNEQFF
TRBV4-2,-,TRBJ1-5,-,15,TGTGCCAGCAGCCAAGAGGGAACAGGGTTGCAGCCCCAGCATTTT,CASSQEGTGLQPQHF
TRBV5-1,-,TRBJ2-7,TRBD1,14,TGCGCCAGCAGCCAAGGGGGCGATGCCTACGAGCAGTACTTC,CASSQGGDAYEQYF
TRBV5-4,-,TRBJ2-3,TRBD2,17,TGTGCCAGCAGCTTACAATACTCCGGGACTAGAAAGGGTACGCAGTATTTT,CASSLQYSGTRKGTQYF
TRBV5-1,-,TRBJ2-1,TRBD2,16,TGCGCCAGCAGCCCCCCGACCGGACTAGCTTCCAATGAGCAGTTCTTC,CASSPPTGLASNEQFF